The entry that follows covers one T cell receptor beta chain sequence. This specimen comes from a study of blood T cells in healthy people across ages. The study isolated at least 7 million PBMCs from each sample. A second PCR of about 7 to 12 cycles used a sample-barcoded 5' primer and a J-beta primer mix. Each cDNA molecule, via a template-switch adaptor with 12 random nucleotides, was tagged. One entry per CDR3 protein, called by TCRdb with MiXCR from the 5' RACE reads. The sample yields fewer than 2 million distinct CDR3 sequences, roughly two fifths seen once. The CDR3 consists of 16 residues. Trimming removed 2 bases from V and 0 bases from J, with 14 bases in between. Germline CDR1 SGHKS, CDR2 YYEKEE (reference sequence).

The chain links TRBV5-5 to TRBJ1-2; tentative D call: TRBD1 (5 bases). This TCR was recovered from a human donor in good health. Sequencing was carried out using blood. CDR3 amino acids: CASSLGALGPNYGYTF. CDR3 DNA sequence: TGTGCCAGCAGCTTAGGGGCCCTAGGGCCTAACTATGGCTACACCTTC.